This is a list of T cell receptor beta chains from one sample in a study of blood T cell repertoires in COVID-19. Repertoires were generated with immunoSEQ multiplex PCR, while TCRdb's copy carries only in-frame clones and drops some. Here the sample spans more than 150,000 clones, about 85% being singletons. Source material: peripheral blood. The origin of the receptors is a woman aged 70-85 years with acute or convalescent COVID-19. Each CDR3 is given with its conserved first and last residue. Fields, in order: clone size, D gene, V gene, J gene, CDR3 DNA, CDR3 protein. The D gene is left open where the match is weak. Clone size is not always given. Where it is, it says once, few, many or a class for expanded clones.

clone_size: -
d_call: TRBD1
v_call: TRBV18
j_call: TRBJ1-1
cdr3_nt: TGTGCCAGCTCACCACCAACCAGGACGACAGGGGGCACTGAAGCTTTCTTT
cdr3_aa: CASSPPTRTTGGTEAFF

clone_size: -
d_call: -
v_call: TRBV7-9
j_call: TRBJ2-7
cdr3_nt: TGTGCCAGCAGCTTAAAGGGGGAACCTTGGTACGAGCAGTACTTC
cdr3_aa: CASSLKGEPWYEQYF

clone_size: -
d_call: -
v_call: TRBV2
j_call: TRBJ1-6
cdr3_nt: TGTGCCACCTCCCACAGGGATCGGGCACCCCTCCACTTT
cdr3_aa: CATSHRDRAPLHF

clone_size: -
d_call: -
v_call: TRBV3-1/TRBV3-2
j_call: TRBJ1-4
cdr3_nt: TGTGCCAGCAGCCAAATCGATGAAAAACTGTTTTTT
cdr3_aa: CASSQIDEKLFF

clone_size: -
d_call: -
v_call: TRBV30
j_call: TRBJ1-3
cdr3_nt: TGTGCCTGGAAGTCGGGTGAGATATCTGGAAACACCATATATTTT
cdr3_aa: CAWKSGEISGNTIYF

clone_size: -
d_call: -
v_call: TRBV5-6
j_call: TRBJ2-1
cdr3_nt: TGTGCCAGCAGCTTGGAGGAACTAGGTGCCTACAATGAGCAGTTCTTC
cdr3_aa: CASSLEELGAYNEQFF

clone_size: -
d_call: -
v_call: TRBV12-5
j_call: TRBJ2-2
cdr3_nt: TGTGCTAGTGGTTTGGTAGGGGCGACGAACACCGGGGAGCTGTTTTTT
cdr3_aa: CASGLVGATNTGELFF

clone_size: -
d_call: -
v_call: TRBV12-3/TRBV12-4
j_call: TRBJ2-1
cdr3_nt: TGTGCCAGCAGTCCCGGTATTAATGAGCAGTTCTTC
cdr3_aa: CASSPGINEQFF

clone_size: -
d_call: TRBD1
v_call: TRBV28
j_call: TRBJ2-5
cdr3_nt: TGTGCCAGCAGGGTGGGGACAGGGAAAGGGTCTGGAGAGACCCAGTACTTC
cdr3_aa: CASRVGTGKGSGETQYF

clone_size: -
d_call: TRBD1
v_call: TRBV30
j_call: TRBJ1-2
cdr3_nt: TGTGCCTGGAGGGACAGGGGCTACGACTATGGCTACACCTTC
cdr3_aa: CAWRDRGYDYGYTF

clone_size: -
d_call: -
v_call: TRBV4-3
j_call: TRBJ2-1
cdr3_nt: TGCGCCAGCAGCCCGTACAGGGACGGCAATGAGCAGTTCTTC
cdr3_aa: CASSPYRDGNEQFF

clone_size: once
d_call: -
v_call: TRBV27
j_call: TRBJ1-4
cdr3_nt: TGTGCCAGCTCAATCTGGGGGGTGGGTGAAAAACTGTTTTTT
cdr3_aa: CASSIWGVGEKLFF

clone_size: -
d_call: -
v_call: TRBV25-1
j_call: TRBJ2-1
cdr3_nt: TGTGCCAGCAGTGATGAACCTTCCAGGGGAGAGCAGTTCTTC
cdr3_aa: CASSDEPSRGEQFF

clone_size: few
d_call: TRBD1
v_call: TRBV30
j_call: TRBJ1-1
cdr3_nt: TGTGCCTGGAGATCAACCGGGACAGGGTTAGGAGCTTTCTTT
cdr3_aa: CAWRSTGTGLGAFF

clone_size: -
d_call: TRBD1
v_call: TRBV27
j_call: TRBJ2-7
cdr3_nt: TGTGCCAGCAGCTTAGTCCTGACAGGGGTTAACGAGCAGTACTTC
cdr3_aa: CASSLVLTGVNEQYF

clone_size: -
d_call: TRBD1
v_call: TRBV28
j_call: TRBJ1-5
cdr3_nt: TGTGCCAGCAGTTTATGGCAGGGGGATCAGCCCCAGCATTTT
cdr3_aa: CASSLWQGDQPQHF

clone_size: -
d_call: -
v_call: TRBV6-1
j_call: TRBJ2-7
cdr3_nt: TGTGCCAGCAGTGACGGCACTCGGGGGGCGGACGAGCAGTACTTC
cdr3_aa: CASSDGTRGADEQYF

clone_size: -
d_call: -
v_call: TRBV7-9
j_call: TRBJ1-2
cdr3_nt: TGTGCCAGCAGCGAAAAAAGCGGGACAACTCCCTATGGCTACACCTTC
cdr3_aa: CASSEKSGTTPYGYTF

clone_size: -
d_call: TRBD1
v_call: TRBV19
j_call: TRBJ1-5
cdr3_nt: TGTGCCAGTAGCCTAGGACAGGGCTTAACTCAGCCCCAGCATTTT
cdr3_aa: CASSLGQGLTQPQHF

clone_size: -
d_call: -
v_call: TRBV5-1
j_call: TRBJ1-2
cdr3_nt: TGCGCCAGCAGCTTCACCGCGGCGTCTAACTATGGCTACACCTTC
cdr3_aa: CASSFTAASNYGYTF

clone_size: -
d_call: -
v_call: TRBV27
j_call: TRBJ2-1
cdr3_nt: TGTGCCAGCAGTACCCCGGCCGGGTCCTACAATGAGCAGTTCTTC
cdr3_aa: CASSTPAGSYNEQFF

clone_size: -
d_call: -
v_call: TRBV14
j_call: TRBJ1-2
cdr3_nt: TGTGCCAGCAGCCAAAGGGTGGCAGGGGCTAACAAAAACTATGGCTACACCTTC
cdr3_aa: CASSQRVAGANKNYGYTF

clone_size: -
d_call: TRBD1
v_call: TRBV30
j_call: TRBJ2-7
cdr3_nt: TGTGCCTGGAGGCAGGGGGTAGGTTCCTACGAGCAGTACTTC
cdr3_aa: CAWRQGVGSYEQYF

clone_size: once
d_call: -
v_call: TRBV29-1
j_call: TRBJ1-5
cdr3_nt: TGCAGCGTTGATTCGGGACATGTTCAGCCCCAGCATTTT
cdr3_aa: CSVDSGHVQPQHF

clone_size: -
d_call: -
v_call: TRBV2
j_call: TRBJ1-4
cdr3_nt: TGTGCCAGCAGTGAACAACGAACTGCATCTGAAAAACTGTTTTTT
cdr3_aa: CASSEQRTASEKLFF

clone_size: -
d_call: TRBD1
v_call: TRBV2
j_call: TRBJ1-5
cdr3_nt: TGTGCCAGCAGGGGACGAAGACAGGGCGCTCAGCCCCAGCATTTT
cdr3_aa: CASRGRRQGAQPQHF

clone_size: -
d_call: -
v_call: TRBV6-5
j_call: TRBJ1-1
cdr3_nt: TGTGCCAGCAGGTTAGACACTGAAGCTTTCTTT
cdr3_aa: CASRLDTEAFF

clone_size: -
d_call: -
v_call: TRBV3-1/TRBV3-2
j_call: TRBJ2-3
cdr3_nt: TGTGCCAGCAGACGGACTACCCGCACAGATACGCAGTATTTT
cdr3_aa: CASRRTTRTDTQYF

clone_size: -
d_call: -
v_call: TRBV5-1
j_call: TRBJ2-1
cdr3_nt: TGCGCCAGCAGCTCCAGGGTGAGCTCCTACAATGAGCAGTTCTTC
cdr3_aa: CASSSRVSSYNEQFF